This T cell receptor beta chain was profiled in a study of T cell repertoires in cytomegalovirus infection. This clonotype was detected a few times. The antigen is unknown. TCRdb re-called the reads through MiXCR, storing one row per CDR3 protein. The table has some 920,000 distinct CDR3 sequences, roughly 31% seen once; the top ten hold over 10%. This CDR3 is 11 amino acids long. Germline V CDR1 and CDR2: MGHRA, YSYEKL. The ends were cut back, 6 bases at V and 12 bases at J, with 14 bases in the middle. The sequencing here drew on cultured CD8+ T cells from PBMCs, taken from culture after CMV antigen stimulation. This receptor was identified in a human donor in good health (CMV status not recorded). Some clones in this sample may be carry-over from other donors' samples. The genes are TRBV4-1 and TRBJ1-2; tentatively, D is TRBD1 (6 bases). CDR3 DNA sequence: TGCGCCAGCAGGGCCGGGGGCAGAGACACCTTC. This translates into CASRAGGRDTF.